The 5 T cell receptor beta chains reported below all come from one sample, sequenced in a study of blood T cell repertoires in COVID-19. TCRdb keeps only in-frame clones here, not all; method: immunoSEQ multiplex PCR. The sample shows about 380,000 clones, approximately 90% of them seen only once. Sequencing was carried out using PBMCs or T cells enriched from blood (not recorded which). All receptors come from a woman younger than 30 who had recovered from COVID-19.

The rearrangement joins TRBV3-1 (or the pseudogene TRBV3-2) to TRBJ1-5; tentative D call: TRBD1 (5 bases). Germline lookup yields CDR1 LGHDT and CDR2 YNNKEL (reference sequence). V was clipped by 8 bases and J by 2 bases, with 10 bases between them. This CDR3 has 13 residues. CDR3 nucleotide sequence: TGTGCCAGCGGGGGGGGTGGCAATCAGCCCCAGCATTTT. The encoded protein is CASGGGGNQPQHF.

This clone was seen a single time. J is TRBJ2-3 and V is TRBV11-2; the D gene is possibly TRBD2 (7 bases). Germline assignment: CDR1 SGHAT and CDR2 FQNNGV. V lost 5 bases to trimming and J lost 2 bases, with 14 bases between them. This CDR3 is built from 15 residues. Written as DNA, the CDR3 is TGTGCCAGCAGCCGAGGGGGGAGGGACACAGATACGCAGTATTTT. This translates into CASSRGGRDTDTQYF.

V gene TRBV3-1 (or the pseudogene TRBV3-2) combines with J gene TRBJ2-5; D is perhaps TRBD1 (5 bases). Trimming stripped 4 bases from V and 2 bases from J, with 8 bases between. Germline lookup yields CDR1 LGHDT and CDR2 YNNKEL (reference sequence). The CDR3 consists of 13 residues. This CDR3 is CASSPRQQETQYF. The CDR3 DNA reads as TGTGCCAGCAGCCCCCGACAGCAAGAGACCCAGTACTTC.

The V call is TRBV10-3, the J call TRBJ2-6; D perhaps matches TRBD1 (6 bases). V was pared by 1 base and J by 0 bases, with 13 bases between. The CDR3 runs to 18 residues. The germline V gene has CDR1 ENHRY and CDR2 SYGVKD. CDR3 DNA sequence: TGTGCCATCAGTGAGTTGGACAGACAAAACTCTGGGGCCAACGTCCTGACTTTC. This encodes CAISELDRQNSGANVLTF.

This chain joins TRBV30 and TRBJ1-2; D remains unclear. Germline V gene data show CDR1 as GTSNPN and CDR2 as SVGIG (reference sequence). The CDR3 is 14 amino acids. Trimming took 0 bases from V and 5 from J, leaving 13 bases between them. CDR3 sequence: CAWSVRGSLYGYTF. CDR3 nucleotides: TGTGCCTGGAGTGTACGCGGCAGCTTGTATGGCTACACCTTC.